The rows below give T cell receptor beta chains drawn from one sample of a study of cytomegalovirus exposure and HLA in healthy donors. Profiling relied on immunoSEQ multiplex PCR, and the TCRdb table lists in-frame clones only, not all of them. Of over 200,000 clones in the sample, about 84% were seen once. Sample: PBMCs. The receptor set was obtained from a human donor in good health. Each CDR3 is given with its conserved first and last residue. D genes are given only for firm matches. Only some rows state a clone size, as once, few, many or a class for expanded clones.

>TRBJ2-3|TRBV7-9|TRBD2|.
CASSLRLAGESDTQYF
TGTGCCAGCAGCTTACGGCTAGCGGGAGAGTCAGATACGCAGTATTTT
>TRBJ2-7|TRBV19|TRBD1|once
CASSSPGTGSAEQYF
TGTGCCAGTAGTAGCCCCGGGACAGGGTCGGCCGAGCAGTACTTC
>TRBJ2-1|TRBV7-9|TRBD1|.
CASRKGTVYNEQFF
TGTGCCAGCAGAAAGGGGACAGTTTACAATGAGCAGTTCTTC
>TRBJ1-4|TRBV7-2|.|.
CASSLYGVGKLFF
TGTGCCAGCAGCTTATACGGGGTGGGAAAACTGTTTTTT
>TRBJ2-2|TRBV18|TRBD1|.
CASSNDRGNTGELFF
TGTGCCAGCTCAAACGACAGGGGAAACACCGGGGAGCTGTTTTTT
>TRBJ2-5|TRBV2|.|.
CASRSSETQYF
TGTGCCAGCAGATCCTCAGAGACCCAGTACTTC
>TRBJ2-1|TRBV28|TRBD2|few
CASSLSAGGTWEQFF
TGTGCCAGCAGTTTATCAGCGGGAGGGACTTGGGAGCAGTTCTTC
>TRBJ2-2|TRBV2|.|.
CASSATGGGTGELFF
TGTGCCAGCAGTGCGACCGGAGGAGGGACCGGGGAGCTGTTTTTT
>TRBJ2-1|TRBV7-6|TRBD2|.
CASSPVYLPSGSRMGNEQFF
TGTGCCAGCAGCCCCGTGTACCTCCCTAGCGGGAGTAGGATGGGCAATGAGCAGTTCTTC
>TRBJ1-1|TRBV5-1|.|.
CASSPGTFLTEAFF
TGCGCCAGCAGTCCCGGGACATTCTTGACTGAAGCTTTCTTT
>TRBJ2-2|TRBV7-8|.|.
CASSWPRGTGELFF
TGTGCCAGCAGCTGGCCTAGAGGAACCGGGGAGCTGTTTTTT
>TRBJ2-5|TRBV2|TRBD1|.
CASSGTGWVEETQYF
TGTGCCAGCAGTGGGACAGGGTGGGTTGAAGAGACCCAGTACTTC
>TRBJ2-7|TRBV9|.|once
CASSVALSYEQYF
TGTGCCAGCAGCGTAGCCCTATCCTACGAGCAGTACTTC
>TRBJ1-1|TRBV6-1|.|.
CASSENSVGRLNTEAFF
TGTGCCAGCAGTGAGAATTCGGTTGGGCGATTGAACACTGAAGCTTTCTTT
>TRBJ1-5|TRBV28|TRBD1|.
CASSPWTGGNQPQHF
TGTGCCAGCAGTCCATGGACAGGGGGCAACCAGCCCCAGCATTTT
>TRBJ1-2|TRBV6-5|TRBD1|.
CASRETGRRGYGYTF
TGTGCCAGCAGGGAGACAGGGAGGAGAGGCTATGGCTACACCTTC
>TRBJ1-4|TRBV18|TRBD1|.
CASSYRTGYEKLFF
TGTGCCAGCTCCTACCGGACAGGGTACGAAAAACTGTTTTTT
>TRBJ2-1|TRBV2|TRBD2|.
CASIGTSRNEQFF
TGTGCCAGTATAGGGACTAGCCGCAATGAGCAGTTCTTC
>TRBJ1-1|TRBV5-1|.|.
CASSLWPENTEAFF
TGCGCCAGCAGCTTGTGGCCCGAGAACACTGAAGCTTTCTTT
>TRBJ1-1|TRBV7-2|.|once
CASSIHGGRAEAFF
TGTGCCAGCAGCATTCACGGCGGCCGGGCTGAAGCTTTCTTT